This paragraph reports one T cell receptor beta chain. Its antigen remains unknown. This sample is part of a study of T cell responses to AZD1222 COVID-19 vaccine. The wider study: Second-dose intervals near 4 or 12 weeks were combined.

Overall study results and limits: Two doses of AZD1222 preceded a rise in Spike-specific TCR breadth and depth. In all cases, repertoires were sampled only after the peak T cell response.

The CDR3 totals 14 residues. The V gene lost 3 bases and the J gene lost 2 bases, with 10 bases spanning the gap. Germline V gene lookup returns CDR1 SGDLS and CDR2 YYNGEE. Produced via immunoSEQ multiplex PCR; TCRdb's table is partial and in-frame only. The sample includes some 86,000 clones, about 90% of them seen just once. This clonotype was obtained from an adult in good health. Specimen: peripheral blood, collected on day 0 of AZD1222 vaccination. This sequence joins TRBV9 and TRBJ2-3; D could derive from TRBD1 or TRBD2 (5 bases each). The CDR3 here is CASSGGPYTDTQYF. The CDR3 DNA follows: TGTGCCAGCAGCGGGGGACCTTACACAGATACGCAGTATTTT.